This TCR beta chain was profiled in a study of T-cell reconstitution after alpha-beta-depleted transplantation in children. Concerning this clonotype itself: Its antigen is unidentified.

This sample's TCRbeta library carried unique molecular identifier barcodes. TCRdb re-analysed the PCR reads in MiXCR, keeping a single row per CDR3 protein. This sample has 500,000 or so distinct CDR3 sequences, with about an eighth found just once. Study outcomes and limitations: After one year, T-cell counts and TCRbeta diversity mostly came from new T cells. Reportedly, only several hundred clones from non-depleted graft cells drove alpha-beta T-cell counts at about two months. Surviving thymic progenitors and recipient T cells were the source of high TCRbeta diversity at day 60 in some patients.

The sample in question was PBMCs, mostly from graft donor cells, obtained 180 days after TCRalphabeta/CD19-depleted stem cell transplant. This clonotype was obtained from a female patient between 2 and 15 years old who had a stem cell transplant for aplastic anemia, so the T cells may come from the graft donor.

The CDR3 is CSHQGGQGSSYGYTF. Written as DNA, the CDR3 is TGCAGTCACCAGGGGGGACAGGGGTCCTCCTATGGCTACACCTTC. The rearrangement uses TRBV29-1 and TRBJ1-2; 10 bases line up with TRBD1. Germline V gene data show CDR1 as SQVTM and CDR2 as ANQGSEA. This CDR3 has 15 amino acids.